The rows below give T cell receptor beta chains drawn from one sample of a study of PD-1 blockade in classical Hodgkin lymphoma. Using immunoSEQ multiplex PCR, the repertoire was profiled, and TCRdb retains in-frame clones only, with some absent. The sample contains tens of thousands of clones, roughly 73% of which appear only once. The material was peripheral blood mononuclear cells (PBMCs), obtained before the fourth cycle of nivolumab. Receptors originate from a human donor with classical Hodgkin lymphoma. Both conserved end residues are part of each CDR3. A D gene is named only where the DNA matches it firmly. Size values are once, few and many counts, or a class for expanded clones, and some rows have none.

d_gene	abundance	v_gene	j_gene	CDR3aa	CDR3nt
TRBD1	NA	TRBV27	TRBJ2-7	CASSLSHRLGRGSYEQYF	TGTGCCAGCAGTTTATCCCACCGCCTGGGCAGGGGGTCCTACGAGCAGTACTTC
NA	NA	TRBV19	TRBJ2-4	CASSIEPIRMYF	TGTGCCAGTAGTATAGAACCAATTAGAATGTACTTC
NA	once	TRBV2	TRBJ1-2	CASSLSGGHGYTF	TGTGCCAGCAGTCTTTCTGGGGGCCATGGCTACACCTTC
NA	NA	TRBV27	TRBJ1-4	CASSYRTAFNEKLFF	TGTGCCAGCAGTTACCGGACAGCTTTTAATGAAAAACTGTTTTTT
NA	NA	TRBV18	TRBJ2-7	CASSPPSPPGWVPRYEQYF	TGTGCCAGCTCACCACCATCCCCCCCCGGCTGGGTCCCCCGGTATGAGCAGTACTTC
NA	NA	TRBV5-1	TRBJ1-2	CASSLGFDRDTNF	TGCGCCAGCAGCTTGGGGTTTGATAGGGACACCAACTTC
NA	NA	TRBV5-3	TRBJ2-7	CCGAGIYEQYF	TGTTGTGGGGCAGGGATCTACGAGCAGTACTTC
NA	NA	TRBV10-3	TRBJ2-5	CAISEFRDQETQYF	TGTGCCATCAGTGAGTTCCGGGATCAAGAGACCCAGTACTTC
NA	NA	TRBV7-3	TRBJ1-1	CASSYDMNTEAFF	TGTGCCAGCAGCTATGACATGAACACTGAAGCTTTCTTT
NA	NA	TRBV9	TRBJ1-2	CASSVVPDRYYGYTF	TGTGCCAGCAGCGTAGTCCCCGATCGGTACTATGGCTACACCTTC
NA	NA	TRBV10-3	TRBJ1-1	CAISPTGDVEAFF	TGTGCCATCAGTCCTACGGGGGATGTGGAAGCTTTCTTT
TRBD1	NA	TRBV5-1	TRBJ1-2	CASSWDRVGGYTF	TGCGCCAGCAGCTGGGACAGGGTTGGTGGCTACACCTTC
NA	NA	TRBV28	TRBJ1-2	CASSQRWGVDYGYTF	TGTGCCAGCAGCCAACGGTGGGGGGTTGACTATGGCTACACCTTC
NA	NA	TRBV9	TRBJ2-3	CASSVKITDTQYF	TGTGCCAGCAGCGTAAAGATCACAGATACGCAGTATTTT